This T cell receptor beta chain was captured in a study of T cell repertoires in cytomegalovirus infection. Study details: Researchers turned to recently identified HLA-C-restricted CMV epitopes as well as well-studied HLA-B-restricted ones.

Each CDR3 protein gets one entry after TCRdb re-called the reads with MiXCR. The sample has roughly 920,000 distinct CDR3 sequences, roughly 30% seen once. This clonotype occurred a few times. Its antigen remains unidentified. The ends were cut back, 3 bases at V and 7 bases at J, with 12 bases in the middle. The CDR3 consists of 14 residues. Germline lookup yields CDR1 MGHRA and CDR2 YSYEKL. The chain carries TRBV4-1 and TRBJ2-2, with TRBD1 as a possible D gene (5 bases). The sequence was obtained from a human donor in good health (CMV status not recorded). Some clones in this sample may be carry-over from other donors' samples. The sequences come from cultured CD8+ T cells from PBMCs, collected from culture after CMV antigen stimulation. The DNA of the CDR3 is TGCGCCAGCAGCCATGAGCCTAGGGGCGGGGAGCTGTTTTTT. Amino acids: CASSHEPRGGELFF.